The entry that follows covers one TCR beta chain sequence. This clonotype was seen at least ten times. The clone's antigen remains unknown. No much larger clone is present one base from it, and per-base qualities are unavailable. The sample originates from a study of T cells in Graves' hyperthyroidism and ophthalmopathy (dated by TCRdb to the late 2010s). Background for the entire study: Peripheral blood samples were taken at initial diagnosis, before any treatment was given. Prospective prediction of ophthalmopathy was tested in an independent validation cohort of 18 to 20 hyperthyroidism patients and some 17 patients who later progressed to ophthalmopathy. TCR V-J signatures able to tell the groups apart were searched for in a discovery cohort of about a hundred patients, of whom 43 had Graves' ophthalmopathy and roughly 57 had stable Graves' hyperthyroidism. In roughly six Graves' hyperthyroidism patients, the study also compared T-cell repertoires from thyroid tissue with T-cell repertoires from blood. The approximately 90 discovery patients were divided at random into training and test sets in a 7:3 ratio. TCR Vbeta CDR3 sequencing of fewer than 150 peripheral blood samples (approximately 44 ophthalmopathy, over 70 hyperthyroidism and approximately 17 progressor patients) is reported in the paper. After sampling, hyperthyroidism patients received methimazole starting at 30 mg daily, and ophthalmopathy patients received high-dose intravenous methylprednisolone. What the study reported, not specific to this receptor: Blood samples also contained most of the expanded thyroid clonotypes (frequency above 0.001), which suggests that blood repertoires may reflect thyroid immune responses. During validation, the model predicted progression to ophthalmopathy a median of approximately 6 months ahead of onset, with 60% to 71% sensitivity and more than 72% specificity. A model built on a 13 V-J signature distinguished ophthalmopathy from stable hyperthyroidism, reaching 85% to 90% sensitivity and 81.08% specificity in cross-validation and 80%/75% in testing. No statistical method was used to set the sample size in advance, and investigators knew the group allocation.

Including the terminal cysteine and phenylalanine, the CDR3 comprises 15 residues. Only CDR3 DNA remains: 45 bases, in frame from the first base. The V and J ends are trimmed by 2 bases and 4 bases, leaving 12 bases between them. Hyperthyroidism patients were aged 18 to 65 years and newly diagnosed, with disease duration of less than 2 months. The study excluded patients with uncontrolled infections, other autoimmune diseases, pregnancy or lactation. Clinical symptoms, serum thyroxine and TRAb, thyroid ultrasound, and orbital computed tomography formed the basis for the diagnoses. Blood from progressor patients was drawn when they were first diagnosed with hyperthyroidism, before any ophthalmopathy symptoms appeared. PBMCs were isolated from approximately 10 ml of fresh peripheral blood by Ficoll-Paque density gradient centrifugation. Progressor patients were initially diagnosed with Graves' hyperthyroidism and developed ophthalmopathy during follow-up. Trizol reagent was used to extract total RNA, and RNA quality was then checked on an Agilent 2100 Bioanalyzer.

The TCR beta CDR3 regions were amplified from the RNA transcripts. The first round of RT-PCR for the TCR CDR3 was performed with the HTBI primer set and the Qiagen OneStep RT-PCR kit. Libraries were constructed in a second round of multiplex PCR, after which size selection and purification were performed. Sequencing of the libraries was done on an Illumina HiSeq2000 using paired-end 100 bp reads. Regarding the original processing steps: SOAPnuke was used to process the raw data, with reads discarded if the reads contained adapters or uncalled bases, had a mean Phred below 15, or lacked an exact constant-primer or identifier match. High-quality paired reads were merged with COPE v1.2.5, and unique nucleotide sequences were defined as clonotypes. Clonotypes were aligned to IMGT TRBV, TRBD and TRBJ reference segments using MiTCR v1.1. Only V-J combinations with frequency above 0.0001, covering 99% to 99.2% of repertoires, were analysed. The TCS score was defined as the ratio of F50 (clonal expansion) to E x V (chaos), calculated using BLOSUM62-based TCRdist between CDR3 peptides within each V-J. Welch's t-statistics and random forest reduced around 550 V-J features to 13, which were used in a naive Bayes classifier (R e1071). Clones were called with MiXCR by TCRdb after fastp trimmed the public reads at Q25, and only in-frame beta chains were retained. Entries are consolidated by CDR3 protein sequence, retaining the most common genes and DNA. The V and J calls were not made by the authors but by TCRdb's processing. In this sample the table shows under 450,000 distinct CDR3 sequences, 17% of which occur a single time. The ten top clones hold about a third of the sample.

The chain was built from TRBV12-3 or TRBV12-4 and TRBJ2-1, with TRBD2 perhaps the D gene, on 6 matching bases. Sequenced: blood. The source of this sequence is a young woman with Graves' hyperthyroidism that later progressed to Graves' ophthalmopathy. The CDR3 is CASSLLGSRYNEQFF. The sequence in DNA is TGTGCCAGCAGTTTACTCGGGAGTAGGTACAATGAGCAGTTCTTC.